Sequencing of this T cell receptor (beta chain) was carried out in a study of T cells in Graves' hyperthyroidism and ophthalmopathy. Trimming cost V 1 base and J 8 bases, with 21 bases left between them. Germline CDR1 and CDR2: DFQATT and SNEGSKA (reference sequence). The CDR3 totals 16 residues. RNA transcripts provided the source from which TCR beta CDR3 regions were amplified. First-round RT-PCR of the TCR CDR3 relied on the HTBI primer set. TCRdb fed the multiplex PCR reads into MiXCR, producing one record per CDR3 protein. This table holds about 200,000 distinct CDR3 sequences, about 15% found once. The sample holds many counts of this clonotype.

The sample was blood. The chain couples TRBV20-1 to TRBJ2-1, with D unclear. The source of this sequence is a woman in her forties or fifties with Graves' hyperthyroidism. The CDR3 nucleotides are TGCAGTGCTAGAGTAATCTCGGATTTTAGTGTGGATGAGCAGTTCTTC. It yields the protein CSARVISDFSVDEQFF.